What follows are 30 T cell receptor beta chains derived from one specimen sequenced in a study of patients and donors after allogeneic stem cell transplantation. TCRdb re-called the RT-PCR reads through MiXCR, storing one row per CDR3 protein. The sample contains about 100,000 distinct CDR3 sequences, around 33% of which appear only once. Sequences were obtained from blood, either unsorted or a sorted T cell fraction (not recorded which). These receptors were taken from a human donor who was either an allogeneic HSCT recipient or a stem cell or donor lymphocyte infusion donor (not recorded which). It is not recorded whose cells these are; they may come from a transplant donor.

This clonotype was counted between two and nine times. The chain carries TRBV27 and TRBJ2-1; 13 nucleotides match TRBD2. The CDR3 runs to 15 residues. Looked up from germline, CDR1 is MNHEY and CDR2 is SMNVEV (reference sequence). V lost 5 bases, J lost 10 bases, and 8 bases stayed unmatched. Here the CDR3 reads CASSQRTSGRWEQFF. The DNA of the CDR3 is TGTGCCAGCAGTCAACGGACTAGCGGGAGATGGGAGCAGTTCTTC.

V gene TRBV20-1 combines with J gene TRBJ2-5, with TRBD1 matching 7 bases. Germline CDR1 DFQATT, CDR2 SNEGSKA (reference sequence). J gave up 4 bases and V 3 bases, and 2 bases lay outside the gene matches. The CDR3 runs to 12 residues. As DNA, the CDR3 is TGCAGTGCTAGTAACAGGGGAGAGACCCAGTACTTC. It is translated as CSASNRGETQYF.

This clonotype was observed a few times. The rearrangement links TRBV20-1 to TRBJ1-1; D remains unclear. V was clipped by 0 bases and J by 4 bases, with 6 bases between them. This CDR3 region has 12 residues. Germline loops: CDR1 DFQATT, CDR2 SNEGSKA (reference sequence). The CDR3, as DNA: TGCAGTGCTAGAGAAGGACTCACTGAAGCTTTCTTT. It specifies CSAREGLTEAFF.

The chain couples TRBV29-1 to TRBJ2-7, with no clear D. This CDR3 has 11 amino acids. Trimming took off 7 bases at V and 1 base at J, with 8 bases between the two ends. CDR1 and CDR2 from the germline V gene are SQVTM and ANQGSEA. This chain's CDR3 is CSAYQSYEQYF. As DNA, the CDR3 is TGCAGCGCGTATCAGTCCTACGAGCAGTACTTC.

The chain employs TRBV6-5 and TRBJ1-6, with D perhaps matching TRBD1 (5 bases). V lost 2 bases, J lost 8 bases, and 10 bases lay in between. The CDR3 length is 14 residues. CDR1 is MNHEY and CDR2 is SVGAGI in the germline V gene. CDR3: CASSYNRNHSPLHF. CDR3 DNA sequence: TGTGCCAGCAGTTACAACAGGAACCATTCACCCCTCCACTTT.

The chain links TRBV25-1 to TRBJ2-7; possible D gene TRBD2, 5 bases. From germline, CDR1 is MGHDK and CDR2 SYGVNS. CDR3 size: 14 residues. V shed 5 bases and J shed 3 bases, with 14 bases lying between them. CDR3 nucleotides: TGTGCCAGCAGTCCCCCGGGGTACGACTACGAGCAGTACTTC. Its protein product is CASSPPGYDYEQYF.

This CDR3 is CAWSVRSLAGEVNEQFF. For the CDR3, the DNA is TGTGCCTGGAGTGTCCGGAGTCTAGCGGGAGAGGTTAATGAGCAGTTCTTC. The chain recombines TRBV30 with TRBJ2-1; 10 positions agree with TRBD2. The CDR3 runs 17 residues. In germline, CDR1 is GTSNPN, CDR2 SVGIG (reference sequence). The V gene end was trimmed by 0 bases and the J gene end by 7 bases; junction bases not matched to a gene: 12.

This clonotype showed up just a few times. This chain connects TRBV30 to TRBJ1-6; D remains unclear. CDR3 length equals 15 residues. CDR1 and CDR2 (germline): GTSNPN, SVGIG (reference sequence). Trimming took 4 bases from V and 6 from J, leaving 16 bases between them. CDR3 sequence: CAWTGPPGVNSPLHF. The CDR3 coding sequence is TGTGCCTGGACCGGTCCTCCCGGGGTTAATTCACCCCTCCACTTT. Using reference TRBV30 and TRBJ1-6 for the parts outside the CDR3, the full variable domain is SQTIHQWPATLVQPVGSPLSLECTVEGTSNPNLYWYRQAAGRGLQLLFYSVGIGQISSEVPQNLSASRPQDRQFILSSKKLLLSDSGFYLCAWTGPPGVNSPLHFGNGTRLTVT.

This rearrangement joins TRBV4-3 to TRBJ2-5; no clear D gene. The germline V and J ends were trimmed by 4 bases and 4 bases, with 13 bases remaining between them. Per the germline V gene, CDR1 is LGHNA and CDR2 is YSLEER. The CDR3 has 14 amino acids. Written as DNA, the CDR3 is TGCGCCAGCAGCCGAGTAGGTACAGCAGAGACCCAGTACTTC. Protein sequence: CASSRVGTAETQYF.

The CDR3 is CASSETLQNTEAFF. CDR3 sequence (DNA): TGTGCCAGCAGTGAAACCTTGCAGAACACTGAAGCTTTCTTT. The chain has TRBV25-1 and TRBJ1-1; D ambiguous. The CDR3 spans 14 residues. V was trimmed by 2 bases and J by 1 base, leaving 8 bases between them. In germline, CDR1 is MGHDK, CDR2 SYGVNS.

This clonotype was seen only a few times. This rearrangement joins TRBV28 to TRBJ1-6, with D tentatively TRBD1 (5 bases). Between the trimmed V and J ends, which lost 3 bases and 5 bases, there was a span of 11 bases. The germline V gene encodes CDR1 MDHEN and CDR2 SYDVKM. The CDR3 runs 15 residues. CDR3 nucleotides: TGTGCCAGCAGTTTGGAGACAGCAAATAATTCACCCCTCCACTTT. This translates into CASSLETANNSPLHF.

The J gene is TRBJ1-5, the V gene TRBV15; D is unclear. Germline V gives CDR1 LNHNV, CDR2 YYDKDF (reference sequence). The V and J ends lost 0 bases and 3 bases respectively, with 6 bases between them. The CDR3 contains 14 residues. CDR3 DNA sequence: TGTGCCACCAGCAGAGATTCGCTCAATCAGCCCCAGCATTTT. Translation gives CATSRDSLNQPQHF.

In its sample, this clonotype was seen a few times. The rearrangement uses TRBV19 and TRBJ2-2, with 7 bases matching TRBD1. The CDR3 runs 19 residues. The trim removed 4 bases at V and 2 bases at J, leaving 16 bases unmatched. Germline V gene sequence: CDR1 LNHDA, CDR2 SQIVND (reference sequence). CDR3 sequence (DNA): TGTGCCAGTAGTAGATTCGCCCCCTACTCAGGGGGTAACACCGGGGAGCTGTTTTTT. Its translation is CASSRFAPYSGGNTGELFF.

The chain couples TRBV27 to TRBJ2-3; D remains ambiguous. Trimming left V 2 bases short and J 3 bases short, with 9 bases between. Germline loops: CDR1 MNHEY, CDR2 SMNVEV (reference sequence). This CDR3 spans 14 amino acids. CDR3 protein: CASSLHDSTDTQYF. The CDR3 DNA reads as TGTGCCAGCAGTTTACATGACTCGACAGATACGCAGTATTTT.

This clonotype was counted only a few times. The chain couples TRBV20-1 to TRBJ1-5, with 8 bases identical to TRBD1. CDR3 length: 15 amino acids. Trimming took 5 bases from V and 1 from J; bases not matched to a gene: 7. Germline values: CDR1 DFQATT, CDR2 SNEGSKA (reference sequence). Here the CDR3 reads CSASAGGRSNQPQHF. The CDR3 nucleotides read TGCAGTGCTTCCGCAGGGGGCAGGAGCAATCAGCCCCAGCATTTT.

The chain combines TRBV6-1 with TRBJ1-3, with a possible D match to TRBD1 (5 bases). With 7 bases removed from V and 2 bases from J, the gap between germline ends came to 15 bases. Germline lookup yields CDR1 MNHNS and CDR2 SASEGT. This CDR3 spans 15 amino acids. CDR3 in DNA: TGTGCCAGCACCGTCGCGGGGCCACCTGGAAACACCATATATTTT. It specifies CASTVAGPPGNTIYF.

The chain couples TRBV20-1 to TRBJ2-7; 10 bases align to TRBD1. V shed 6 bases and J 3 bases; nucleotides not matched to a gene: 11. There are 15 residues in the CDR3. Per germline, CDR1 DFQATT and CDR2 SNEGSKA (reference sequence). CDR3 protein: CSASKGTGDYYEQYF. In DNA form, the CDR3 reads TGCAGTGCCAGTAAGGGGACAGGGGATTACTACGAGCAGTACTTC.

The table lists this clonotype with a count of one. This chain connects TRBV5-1 to TRBJ2-7; perhaps TRBD2 as D (5 bases). CDR3 length equals 13 residues. CDR1 and CDR2 from the germline V gene are SGHRS and YFSETQ. Trimming took off 0 bases at V and 2 bases at J, with 6 bases between the two ends. The CDR3 protein is CASSLASPYEQYF. The CDR3 DNA is TGCGCCAGCAGCTTGGCTAGCCCCTACGAGCAGTACTTC.

V gene TRBV27 combines with J gene TRBJ2-7, with D perhaps TRBD2 (6 bases). The CDR3 consists of 13 residues. The V end was cut by 5 bases, the J end by 1 base, with 9 bases between. Germline V lookup: CDR1 MNHEY, CDR2 SMNVEV (reference sequence). The CDR3 loop reads CASSRRGSYEQYF. CDR3 DNA: TGTGCCAGCAGTAGGAGGGGTTCCTACGAGCAGTACTTC.

This chain links TRBV7-9 with TRBJ1-5; tentatively, D is TRBD1 (6 bases). Germline V gene sequence: CDR1 SEHNR, CDR2 FQNEAQ (reference sequence). V gave up 5 bases and J gave up 4 bases, with 15 bases separating them. This CDR3 comprises 15 residues. CDR3 amino acids: CASSPGGLPNQPQHF. For the CDR3, the DNA is TGTGCCAGCAGCCCCGGGGGGCTACCTAATCAGCCCCAGCATTTT.

The chain has TRBV7-2 and TRBJ1-2, with 7 bases that match TRBD1. V shed 2 bases and J 4 bases; nucleotides not matched to a gene: 7. The CDR3 runs to 15 residues. The germline V gene has CDR1 SGHTA and CDR2 FQGNSA. CDR3 DNA: TGTGCCAGCAGCTTAAGGCGGACAGGCGCCTATGGCTACACCTTC. As protein: CASSLRRTGAYGYTF.

This clonotype was seen a handful of times. V is TRBV29-1 and J is TRBJ1-2; D is undetermined. Trimming took 1 base from V and 5 from J, leaving 8 bases between them. Germline CDR1 SQVTM, CDR2 ANQGSEA. This CDR3 is built from 12 residues. The CDR3: CSVEGYGYGYTF. CDR3 coding DNA: TGCAGCGTTGAAGGTTACGGATATGGCTACACCTTC.

The genes are TRBV25-1 and TRBJ1-6, with D possibly matching TRBD1 (6 bases). The CDR3 has 13 amino acids. Germline CDR1 reads MGHDK; CDR2 reads SYGVNS. V was clipped by 7 bases and J by 9 bases, with 13 bases between them. The CDR3 protein is CASTGARGSPLHF. As DNA, the CDR3 is TGTGCCAGCACAGGGGCTCGAGGTTCACCCCTCCACTTT.

The chain uses TRBV12-3 or TRBV12-4 and TRBJ2-5; the D gene is possibly TRBD2 (6 bases). Trimming removed 5 bases at V and 4 bases at J, with 8 bases between. The CDR3 has 12 amino acids. In DNA form, the CDR3 reads TGTGCCAGCAGTCTGCGGGGAGAGACCCAGTACTTC. It translates to CASSLRGETQYF.

V and J are TRBV7-8 and TRBJ2-5, with TRBD1 as a possible D gene (6 bases). Trimming removed 1 base at V and 2 bases at J, with 17 bases between. Germline CDR1 is SGHVS and CDR2 is FQNEAQ. The CDR3 covers 17 residues. CDR3 protein: CASSLVRLKQGQETQYF. In DNA, the CDR3 is TGTGCCAGCAGCTTAGTGCGACTGAAACAGGGTCAAGAGACCCAGTACTTC. Full variable domain (outside the CDR3, taken from reference TRBV7-8 and TRBJ2-5): GAGVSQSPRYKVAKRGQDVALRCDPISGHVSLFWYQQALGQGPEFLTYFQNEAQLDKSGLPSDRFFAERPEGSVSTLKIQRTQQEDSAVYLCASSLVRLKQGQETQYFGPGTRLLVL.

The V and J genes are TRBV5-1 and TRBJ2-3; D remains ambiguous. Trimming shortened V by 0 bases and J by 5 bases, and 4 bases separated the two germline ends. The CDR3 is 12 amino acids. Germline V gene lookup returns CDR1 SGHRS and CDR2 YFSETQ. As DNA, the CDR3 is TGCGCCAGCAGCTTGGAGGTAGATACGCAGTATTTT. As protein: CASSLEVDTQYF.

This clonotype was detected a few times. The rearrangement joins TRBV20-1 to TRBJ1-1; unclear D gene. CDR1 and CDR2 (germline): DFQATT, SNEGSKA (reference sequence). The CDR3 covers 11 residues. CDR3 protein: CSGFMNTEAFF. DNA for the CDR3: TGCAGCGGGTTTATGAACACTGAAGCTTTCTTT.

The chain recombines TRBV6-2 or TRBV6-3 with TRBJ2-1; the D is unclear. CDR1 is MNHEY and CDR2 is SVGEGT in the germline V gene. The V end was cut by 6 bases, the J end by 0 bases, with 12 bases between. The CDR3 sequence is 15 residues long. The CDR3 DNA is TGTGCCAGCAGCCCTACACCTGGCTCCTACAATGAGCAGTTCTTC. It yields the protein CASSPTPGSYNEQFF.

This clonotype was counted a few times. The CDR3 protein is CASSGPGQGDGELFF. CDR3 in DNA: TGTGCCAGCAGCGGACCGGGACAGGGGGACGGGGAGCTGTTTTTT. The chain recombines TRBV7-7 with TRBJ2-2; 11 nucleotides align to TRBD1. In germline, CDR1 is SSHAT, CDR2 FNYEAQ (reference sequence). This CDR3 is 15 amino acids long. Germline trimming cut 5 bases from V and 7 bases from J; bases unmatched to any gene: 6. Full variable domain (remainder filled in from reference TRBV7-7 and TRBJ2-2): GAGVSQSPRYKVTKRGQDVTLRCDPISSHATLYWYQQALGQGPEFLTYFNYEAQPDKSGLPSDRFSAERPEGSISTLTIQRTEQRDSAMYRCASSGPGQGDGELFFGEGSRLTVL.

V is TRBV20-1 and J is TRBJ1-1; D call uncertain. V was cut by 7 bases and J by 0 bases, with 3 bases left in between. This CDR3 contains 10 residues. The V gene's germline CDR1 is DFQATT and CDR2 SNEGSKA (reference sequence). The DNA of the CDR3 is TGCAGTGGGGTGAACACTGAAGCTTTCTTT. Translated: CSGVNTEAFF.